Detailed here is one TCR beta chain. The antigen is undetermined. Among the donors, all were healthy bone marrow donors. This entry belongs to a study of cytomegalovirus exposure and HLA in healthy donors. Overall study: Genotyping of 400 or so donors showed that 65% to 90% belonged to the Caucasian-associated ancestry cluster. Study-level results: Analysis performed later found roughly 17,000 TCR beta sequences associated with HLA alleles at 0.05 false discovery rate.

PCR was performed using 60 Vbeta and 13 Jbeta primers. Clones were read by immunoSEQ multiplex PCR, and TCRdb kept only the in-frame ones, dropping some. The sample lists around 210,000 clones; roughly three quarters were seen once. The sequence derives from a man aged 45 to 65 in good health and CMV-seronegative. The sample comprised PBMCs.

The CDR3 loop is CASSYSNRDYEQYF. The CDR3 region has the DNA TGTGCCAGCAGTTACAGCAACAGGGATTACGAGCAGTACTTC. This chain joins TRBV6-5 and TRBJ2-7, with a weak D call TRBD1 (6 bases). Germline V gives CDR1 MNHEY, CDR2 SVGAGI. The ends were cut back, 2 bases at V and 4 bases at J, with 12 bases in the middle. This CDR3 contains 14 residues.